This T cell receptor beta chain was captured by sequencing in a study of a mutant IDH1 vaccine in newly diagnosed glioma. About the study: Before enrollment, the patients had been treated with radiotherapy alone, temozolomide alone, or both together. Most of them had received both. The V12 visit happened in week 35, and the V13 visit happened in week 47. Findings and limits, study-wide: Of all patients, 93.3% showed vaccine-induced immune responses.

Time point here: week 47, end of study. Mutant IDH1 20-mer peptide, at 300 ug, made up each vaccine dose, with topical imiquimod. V was shortened by 5 bases and J by 0 bases, with 7 bases between the two germline ends. CDR1 is SGHVS and CDR2 is FQNEAQ in the germline V gene. This CDR3 region has 13 residues. Comment on this clone: Its specificity is not known.

This table comes from immunoSEQ multiplex PCR, and its TCRdb copy is limited to in-frame clones, with some not included. The sample has 10,000 to 15,000 clones, around 78% seen once. This TCR was recovered from a middle-aged woman with glioma. The chain is built from TRBV7-8 and TRBJ1-2; no firm D call. The sequencing here drew on PBMCs, taken from a glioma patient whose treatment included an IDH1 peptide vaccine. The CDR3 sequence is CASSPGPNYGYTF. The CDR3 DNA sequence: TGTGCCAGCAGCCCTGGGCCTAACTATGGCTACACCTTC.